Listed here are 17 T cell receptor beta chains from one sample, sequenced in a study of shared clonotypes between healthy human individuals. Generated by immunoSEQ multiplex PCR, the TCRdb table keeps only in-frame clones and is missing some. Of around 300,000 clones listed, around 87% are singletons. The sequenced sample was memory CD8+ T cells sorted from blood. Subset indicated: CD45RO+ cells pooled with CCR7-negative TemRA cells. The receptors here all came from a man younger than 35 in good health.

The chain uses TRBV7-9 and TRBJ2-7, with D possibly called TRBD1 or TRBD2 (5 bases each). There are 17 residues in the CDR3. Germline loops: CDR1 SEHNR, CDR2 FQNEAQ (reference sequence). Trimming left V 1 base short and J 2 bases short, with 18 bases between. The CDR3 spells CASSLVFRGQTPYEQYF. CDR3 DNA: TGTGCCAGCAGCTTAGTATTCCGGGGCCAAACCCCCTACGAGCAGTACTTC.

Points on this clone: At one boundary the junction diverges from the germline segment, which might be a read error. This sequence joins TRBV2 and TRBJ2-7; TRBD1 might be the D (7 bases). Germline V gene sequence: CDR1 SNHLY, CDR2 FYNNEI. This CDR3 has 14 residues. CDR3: CASNEVLGGGIQYF. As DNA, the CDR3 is TGTGCCAGCAATGAAGTTCTCGGAGGGGGCATCCAGTACTTC.

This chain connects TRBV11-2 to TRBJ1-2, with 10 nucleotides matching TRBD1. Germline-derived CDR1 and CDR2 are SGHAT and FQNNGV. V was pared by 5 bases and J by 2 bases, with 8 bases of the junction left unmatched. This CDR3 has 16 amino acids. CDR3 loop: CASSLHWDRGNYGYTF. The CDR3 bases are TGTGCCAGCAGCCTCCATTGGGACAGGGGAAACTATGGCTACACCTTC.

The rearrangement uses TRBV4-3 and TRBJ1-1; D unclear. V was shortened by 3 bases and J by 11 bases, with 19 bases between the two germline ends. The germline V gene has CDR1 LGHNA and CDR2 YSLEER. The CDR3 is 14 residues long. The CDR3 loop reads CASSQVLEEPGAFF. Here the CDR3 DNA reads TGCGCCAGCAGCCAGGTTCTAGAGGAGCCGGGGGCTTTCTTT.

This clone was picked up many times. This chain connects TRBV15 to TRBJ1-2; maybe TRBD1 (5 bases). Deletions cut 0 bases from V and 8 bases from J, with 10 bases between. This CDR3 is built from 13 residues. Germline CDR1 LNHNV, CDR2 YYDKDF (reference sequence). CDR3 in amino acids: CATSRERGEGYTF. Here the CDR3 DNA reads TGTGCCACCAGCAGAGAGAGGGGTGAGGGCTACACCTTC.

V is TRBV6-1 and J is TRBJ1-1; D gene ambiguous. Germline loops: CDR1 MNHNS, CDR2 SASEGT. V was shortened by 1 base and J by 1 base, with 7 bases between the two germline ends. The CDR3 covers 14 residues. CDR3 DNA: TGTGCCAGCAGTGAAGGGTGGCAGAACACTGAAGCTTTCTTT. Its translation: CASSEGWQNTEAFF.

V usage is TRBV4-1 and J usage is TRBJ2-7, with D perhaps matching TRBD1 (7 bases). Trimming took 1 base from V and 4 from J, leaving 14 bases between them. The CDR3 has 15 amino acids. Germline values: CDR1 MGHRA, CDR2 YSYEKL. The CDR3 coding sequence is TGCGCCAGCAGCCAAGTAGAGGGGGCGGGATACGAGCAGTACTTC. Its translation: CASSQVEGAGYEQYF.

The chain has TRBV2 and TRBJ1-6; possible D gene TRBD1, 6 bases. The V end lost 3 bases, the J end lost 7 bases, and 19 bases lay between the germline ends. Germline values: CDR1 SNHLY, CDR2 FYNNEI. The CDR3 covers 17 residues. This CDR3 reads CASSDPGEGGRNSPLHF. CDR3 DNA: TGTGCCAGCAGTGACCCTGGGGAGGGGGGGAGGAATTCACCCCTCCACTTT. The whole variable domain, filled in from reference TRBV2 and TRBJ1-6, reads EPEVTQTPSHQVTQMGQEVILRCVPISNHLYFYWYRQILGQKVEFLVSFYNNEISEKSEIFDDQFSVERPDGSNFTLKIRSTKLEDSAMYFCASSDPGEGGRNSPLHFGNGTRLTVT.

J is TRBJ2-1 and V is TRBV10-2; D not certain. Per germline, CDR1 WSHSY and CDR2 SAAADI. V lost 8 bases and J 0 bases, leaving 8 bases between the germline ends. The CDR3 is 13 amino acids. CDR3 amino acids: CASREPSYNEQFF. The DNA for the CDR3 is TGCGCCAGCCGAGAGCCCTCCTACAATGAGCAGTTCTTC.

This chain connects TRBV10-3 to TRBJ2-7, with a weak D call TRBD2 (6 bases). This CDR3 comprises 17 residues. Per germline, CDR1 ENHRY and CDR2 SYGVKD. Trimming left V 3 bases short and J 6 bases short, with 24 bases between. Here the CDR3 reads CAISDDLWWRLAFEQYF. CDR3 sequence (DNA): TGTGCCATCAGTGATGACCTTTGGTGGCGCCTAGCGTTCGAGCAGTACTTC.

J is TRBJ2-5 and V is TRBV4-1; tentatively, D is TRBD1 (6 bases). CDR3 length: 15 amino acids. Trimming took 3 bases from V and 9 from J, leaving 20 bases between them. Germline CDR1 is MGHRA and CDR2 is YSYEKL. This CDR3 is CASSQPTGQSKAQYF. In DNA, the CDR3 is TGCGCCAGCAGCCAGCCAACCGGACAGAGTAAGGCCCAGTACTTC.

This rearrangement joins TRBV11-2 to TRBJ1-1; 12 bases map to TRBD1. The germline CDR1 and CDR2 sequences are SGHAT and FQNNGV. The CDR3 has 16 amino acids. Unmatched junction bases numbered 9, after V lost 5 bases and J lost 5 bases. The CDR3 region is CASSPGQGARYTEAFF. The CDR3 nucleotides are TGTGCCAGCAGCCCGGGACAGGGGGCTAGATATACTGAAGCTTTCTTT.

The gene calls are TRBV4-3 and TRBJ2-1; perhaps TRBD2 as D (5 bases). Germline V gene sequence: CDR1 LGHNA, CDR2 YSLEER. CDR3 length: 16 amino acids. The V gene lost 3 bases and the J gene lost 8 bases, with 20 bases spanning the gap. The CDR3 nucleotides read TGCGCCAGCAGCCAGGACTGGGCTAGTTCTATGGATGAGCAGTTCTTC. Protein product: CASSQDWASSMDEQFF.

The CDR3, as DNA: TGTGCCAGCAGCTTATCGAGGGGAAGAGAGACCCAGTACTTC. This translates into CASSLSRGRETQYF. This chain connects TRBV7-2 to TRBJ2-5; tentatively, D is TRBD1 or TRBD2 (5 bases each). V was shortened by 2 bases and J by 4 bases, with 11 bases between the two germline ends. The CDR3 has 14 residues. CDR1 and CDR2 (germline): SGHTA, FQGNSA.

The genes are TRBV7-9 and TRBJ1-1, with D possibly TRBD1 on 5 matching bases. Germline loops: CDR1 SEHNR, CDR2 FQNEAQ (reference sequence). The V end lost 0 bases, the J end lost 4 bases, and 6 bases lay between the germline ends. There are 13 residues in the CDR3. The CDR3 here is CASSLARGTEAFF. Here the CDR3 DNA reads TGTGCCAGCAGCTTAGCGAGGGGCACTGAAGCTTTCTTT.

The CDR3 is CASSQSGQGVYEQYF. The DNA of the CDR3 is TGCGCCAGCAGCCAATCCGGACAGGGGGTATACGAGCAGTACTTC. This sequence joins TRBV4-1 and TRBJ2-7; TRBD1 agrees at 10 bases. Germline trimming cut 2 bases from V and 4 bases from J; bases unmatched to any gene: 5. Per the germline V gene, CDR1 is MGHRA and CDR2 is YSYEKL. The CDR3 loop spans 15 amino acids.

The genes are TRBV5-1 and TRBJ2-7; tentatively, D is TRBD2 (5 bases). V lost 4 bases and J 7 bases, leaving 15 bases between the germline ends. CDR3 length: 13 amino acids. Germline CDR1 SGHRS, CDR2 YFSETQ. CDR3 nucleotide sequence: TGCGCCAGCAGCCACCCCAGCTCGGGAGAGCAGTACTTC. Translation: CASSHPSSGEQYF.